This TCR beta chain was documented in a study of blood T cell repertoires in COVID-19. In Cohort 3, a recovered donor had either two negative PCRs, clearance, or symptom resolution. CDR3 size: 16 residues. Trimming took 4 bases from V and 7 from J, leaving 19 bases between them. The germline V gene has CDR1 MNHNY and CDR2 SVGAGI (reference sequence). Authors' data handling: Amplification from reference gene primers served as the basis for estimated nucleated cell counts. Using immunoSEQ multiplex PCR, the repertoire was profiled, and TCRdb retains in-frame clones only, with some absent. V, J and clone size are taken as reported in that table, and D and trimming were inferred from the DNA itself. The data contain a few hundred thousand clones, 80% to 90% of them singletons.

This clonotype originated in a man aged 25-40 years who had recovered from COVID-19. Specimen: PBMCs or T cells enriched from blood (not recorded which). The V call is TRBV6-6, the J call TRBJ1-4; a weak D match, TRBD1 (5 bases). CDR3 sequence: CASSSNPAGKTEKLFF. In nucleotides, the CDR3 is TGTGCCAGCAGTTCCAACCCGGCAGGGAAGACTGAAAAACTGTTTTTT.